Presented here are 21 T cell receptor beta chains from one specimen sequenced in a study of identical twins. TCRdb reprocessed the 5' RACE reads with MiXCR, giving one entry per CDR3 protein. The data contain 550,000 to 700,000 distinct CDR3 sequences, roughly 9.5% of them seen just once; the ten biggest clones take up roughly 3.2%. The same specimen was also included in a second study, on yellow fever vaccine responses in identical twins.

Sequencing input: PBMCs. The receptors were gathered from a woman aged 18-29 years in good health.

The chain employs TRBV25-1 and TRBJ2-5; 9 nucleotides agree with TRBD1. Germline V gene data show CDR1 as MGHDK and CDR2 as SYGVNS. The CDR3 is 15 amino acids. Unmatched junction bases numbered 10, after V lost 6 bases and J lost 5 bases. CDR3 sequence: CASRYRDRADETQYF. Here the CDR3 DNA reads TGTGCCAGCAGGTACCGGGACAGGGCGGATGAGACCCAGTACTTC.

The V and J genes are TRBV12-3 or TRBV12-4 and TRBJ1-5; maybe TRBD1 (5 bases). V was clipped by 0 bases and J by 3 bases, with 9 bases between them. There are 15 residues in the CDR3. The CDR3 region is CASSLAGVYNQPQHF. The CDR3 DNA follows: TGTGCCAGCAGTTTAGCGGGGGTATACAATCAGCCCCAGCATTTT.

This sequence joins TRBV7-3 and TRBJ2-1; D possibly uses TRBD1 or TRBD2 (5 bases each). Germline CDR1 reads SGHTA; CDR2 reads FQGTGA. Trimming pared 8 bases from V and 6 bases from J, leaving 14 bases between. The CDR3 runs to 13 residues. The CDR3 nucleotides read TGTGCCAGCGGGCCCCCCGGGACCAATGAGCAGTTCTTC. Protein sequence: CASGPPGTNEQFF.

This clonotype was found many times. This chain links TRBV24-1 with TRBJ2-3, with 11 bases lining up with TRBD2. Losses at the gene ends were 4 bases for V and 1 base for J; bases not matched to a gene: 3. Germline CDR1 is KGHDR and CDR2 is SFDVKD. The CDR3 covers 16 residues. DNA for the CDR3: TGTGCCACCAGTGAACAACTAGCGGGGGGCACAGATACGCAGTATTTT. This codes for CATSEQLAGGTDTQYF.

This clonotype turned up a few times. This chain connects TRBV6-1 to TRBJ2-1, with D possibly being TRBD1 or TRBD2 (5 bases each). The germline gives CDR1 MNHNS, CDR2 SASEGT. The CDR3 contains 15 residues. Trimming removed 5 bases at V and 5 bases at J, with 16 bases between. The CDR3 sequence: CASSPQPGRNNEQFF. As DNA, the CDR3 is TGTGCCAGCAGTCCTCAACCGGGACGAAACAATGAGCAGTTCTTC.

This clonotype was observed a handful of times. Here the CDR3 reads CASSRVVSGNTIYF. The CDR3 nucleotides read TGTGCCAGCAGCCGGGTCGTCTCTGGAAACACCATATATTTT. The V gene is TRBV3-1, the J gene TRBJ1-3; D unresolved. V was trimmed by 4 bases and J by 0 bases, leaving 7 bases between them. The CDR3 totals 14 residues. Germline assignment: CDR1 LGHDT and CDR2 YNNKEL (reference sequence).

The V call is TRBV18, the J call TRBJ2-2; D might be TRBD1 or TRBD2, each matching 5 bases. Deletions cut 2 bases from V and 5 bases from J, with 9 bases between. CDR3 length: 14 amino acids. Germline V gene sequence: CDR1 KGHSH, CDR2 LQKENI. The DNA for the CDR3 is TGTGCCAGCTCACCAATAGAGGGGACCGGGGAGCTGTTTTTT. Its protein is CASSPIEGTGELFF.

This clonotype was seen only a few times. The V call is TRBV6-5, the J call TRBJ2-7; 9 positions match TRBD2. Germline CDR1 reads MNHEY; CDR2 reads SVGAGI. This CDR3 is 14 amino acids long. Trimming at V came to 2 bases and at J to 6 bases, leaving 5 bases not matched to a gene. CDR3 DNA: TGTGCCAGCAGTTACCTGGCGGGAGGGCCCGAGCAGTACTTC. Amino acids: CASSYLAGGPEQYF.

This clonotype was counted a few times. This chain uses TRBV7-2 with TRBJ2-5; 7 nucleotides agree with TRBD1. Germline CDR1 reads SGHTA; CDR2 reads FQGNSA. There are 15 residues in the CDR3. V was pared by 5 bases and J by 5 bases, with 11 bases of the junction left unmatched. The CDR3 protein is CASSTPTGLLETQYF. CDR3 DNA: TGTGCCAGCAGCACCCCGACAGGGTTGCTCGAGACCCAGTACTTC.

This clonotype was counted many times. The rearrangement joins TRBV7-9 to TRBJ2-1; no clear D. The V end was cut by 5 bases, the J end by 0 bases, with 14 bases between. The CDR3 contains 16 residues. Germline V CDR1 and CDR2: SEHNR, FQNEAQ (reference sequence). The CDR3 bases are TGTGCCAGCAGCCCCAGTGCGGCAAGCTCCTACAATGAGCAGTTCTTC. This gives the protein CASSPSAASSYNEQFF. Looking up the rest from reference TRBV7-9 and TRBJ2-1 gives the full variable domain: DTGVSQNPRHKITKRGQNVTFRCDPISEHNRLYWYRQTLGQGPEFLTYFQNEAQLEKSRLLSDRFSAERPKGSFSTLEIQRTEQGDSAMYLCASSPSAASSYNEQFFGPGTRLTVL.

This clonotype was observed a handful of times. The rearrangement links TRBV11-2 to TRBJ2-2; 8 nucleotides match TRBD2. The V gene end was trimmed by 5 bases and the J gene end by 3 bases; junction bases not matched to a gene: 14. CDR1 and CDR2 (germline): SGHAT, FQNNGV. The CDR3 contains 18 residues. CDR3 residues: CASSLPENSGEHTGELFF. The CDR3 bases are TGTGCCAGCAGCCTTCCTGAGAATAGCGGGGAACACACCGGGGAGCTGTTTTTT.

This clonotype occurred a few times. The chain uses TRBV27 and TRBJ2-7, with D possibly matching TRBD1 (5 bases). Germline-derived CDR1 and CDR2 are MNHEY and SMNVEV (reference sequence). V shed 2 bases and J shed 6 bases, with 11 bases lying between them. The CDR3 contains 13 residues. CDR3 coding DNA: TGTGCCAGCAGTTTACCCGGACACTCCGAGCAGTACTTC. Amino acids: CASSLPGHSEQYF.

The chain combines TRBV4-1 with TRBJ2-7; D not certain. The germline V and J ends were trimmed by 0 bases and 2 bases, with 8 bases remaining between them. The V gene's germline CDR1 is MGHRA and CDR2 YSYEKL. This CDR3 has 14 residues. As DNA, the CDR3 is TGCGCCAGCAGCCAAGATCTTTCCCCCTACGAGCAGTACTTC. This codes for CASSQDLSPYEQYF.

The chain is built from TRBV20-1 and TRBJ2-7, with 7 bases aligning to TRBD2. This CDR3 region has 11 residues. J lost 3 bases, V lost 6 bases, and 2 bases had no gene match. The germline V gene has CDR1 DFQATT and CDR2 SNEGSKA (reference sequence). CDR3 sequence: CSAGRIYEQYF. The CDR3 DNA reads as TGCAGTGCCGGGAGGATCTACGAGCAGTACTTC.

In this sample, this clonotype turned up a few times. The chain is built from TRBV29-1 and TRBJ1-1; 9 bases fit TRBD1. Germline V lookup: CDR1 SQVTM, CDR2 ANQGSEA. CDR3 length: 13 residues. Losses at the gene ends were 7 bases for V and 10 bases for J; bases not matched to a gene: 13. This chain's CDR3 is CSGVRDREARAFF. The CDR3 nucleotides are TGCAGCGGCGTCCGGGACAGGGAAGCGAGAGCTTTCTTT.

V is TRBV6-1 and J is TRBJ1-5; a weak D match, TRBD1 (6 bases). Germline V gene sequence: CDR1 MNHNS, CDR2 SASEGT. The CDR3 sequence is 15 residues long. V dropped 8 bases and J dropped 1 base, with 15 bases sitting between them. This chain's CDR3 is CASGGRGLSNQPQHF. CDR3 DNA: TGTGCCAGCGGCGGCCGGGGGCTAAGCAATCAGCCCCAGCATTTT.

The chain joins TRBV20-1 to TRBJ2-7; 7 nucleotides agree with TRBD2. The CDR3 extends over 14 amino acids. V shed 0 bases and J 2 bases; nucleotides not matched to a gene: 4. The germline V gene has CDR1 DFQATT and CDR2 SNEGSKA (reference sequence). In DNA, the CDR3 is TGCAGTGCTAGAGATCGCCGGGAGGCCTACGAGCAGTACTTC. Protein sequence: CSARDRREAYEQYF.

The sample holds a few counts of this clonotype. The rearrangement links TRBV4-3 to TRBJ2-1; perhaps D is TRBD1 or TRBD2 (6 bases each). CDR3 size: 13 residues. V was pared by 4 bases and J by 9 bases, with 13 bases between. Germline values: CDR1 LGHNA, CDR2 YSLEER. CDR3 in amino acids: CASSLRGQTEQFF. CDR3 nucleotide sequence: TGCGCCAGCAGCCTCCGGGGGCAGACTGAGCAGTTCTTC.

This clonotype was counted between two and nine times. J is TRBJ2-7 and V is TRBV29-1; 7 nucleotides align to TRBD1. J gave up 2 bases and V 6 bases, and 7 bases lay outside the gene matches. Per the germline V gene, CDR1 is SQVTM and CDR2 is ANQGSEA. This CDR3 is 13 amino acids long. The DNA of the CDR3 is TGCAGCGTCCGGGGACAGAAAACCTACGAGCAGTACTTC. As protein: CSVRGQKTYEQYF.

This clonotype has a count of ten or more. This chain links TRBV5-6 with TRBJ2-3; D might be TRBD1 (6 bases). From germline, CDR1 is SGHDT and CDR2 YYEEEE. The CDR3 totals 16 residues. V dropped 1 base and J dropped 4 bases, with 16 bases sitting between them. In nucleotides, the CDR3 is TGTGCCAGCAGCTTGCGGTCTACAGGGTTGGCAGATACGCAGTATTTT. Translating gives CASSLRSTGLADTQYF.

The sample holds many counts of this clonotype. In nucleotides, the CDR3 is TGTGCCAGCAGCTTTGACGACGGCACAGATACGCAGTATTTT. Translating it yields CASSFDDGTDTQYF. V gene TRBV7-2 combines with J gene TRBJ2-3; D gene uncertain. V was pared by 3 bases and J by 1 base, with 8 bases between. The V gene's germline CDR1 is SGHTA and CDR2 FQGNSA. The CDR3 length is 14 residues.